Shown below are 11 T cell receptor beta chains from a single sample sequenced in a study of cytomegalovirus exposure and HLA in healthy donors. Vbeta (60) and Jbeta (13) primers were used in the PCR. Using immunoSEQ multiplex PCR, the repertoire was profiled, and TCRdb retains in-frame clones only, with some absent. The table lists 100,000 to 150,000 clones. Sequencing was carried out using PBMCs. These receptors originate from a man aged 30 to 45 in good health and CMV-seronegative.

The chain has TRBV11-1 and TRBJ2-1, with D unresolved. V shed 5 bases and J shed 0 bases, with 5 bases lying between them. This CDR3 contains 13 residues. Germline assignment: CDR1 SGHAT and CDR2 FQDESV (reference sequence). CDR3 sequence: CASSPSSYNEQFF. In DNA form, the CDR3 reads TGTGCCAGCAGCCCGAGCTCCTACAATGAGCAGTTCTTC. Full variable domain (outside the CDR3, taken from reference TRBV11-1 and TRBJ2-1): EAEVAQSPRYKITEKSQAVAFWCDPISGHATLYWYRQILGQGPELLVQFQDESVVDDSQLPKDRFSAERLKGVDSTLKIQPAELGDSAMYLCASSPSSYNEQFFGPGTRLTVL.

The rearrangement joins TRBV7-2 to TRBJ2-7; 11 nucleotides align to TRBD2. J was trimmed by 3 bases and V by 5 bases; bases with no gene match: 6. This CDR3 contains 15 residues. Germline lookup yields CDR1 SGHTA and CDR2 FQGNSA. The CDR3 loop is CASSETSGSDYEQYF. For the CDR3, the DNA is TGTGCCAGCAGCGAAACTAGCGGGAGTGACTACGAGCAGTACTTC.

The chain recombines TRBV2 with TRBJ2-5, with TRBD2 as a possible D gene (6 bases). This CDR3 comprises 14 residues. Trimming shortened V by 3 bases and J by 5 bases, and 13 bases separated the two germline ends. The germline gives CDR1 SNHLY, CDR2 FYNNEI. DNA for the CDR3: TGTGCCAGCAGTGATCTGCGAGGAGGGGAGACCCAGTACTTC. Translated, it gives CASSDLRGGETQYF.

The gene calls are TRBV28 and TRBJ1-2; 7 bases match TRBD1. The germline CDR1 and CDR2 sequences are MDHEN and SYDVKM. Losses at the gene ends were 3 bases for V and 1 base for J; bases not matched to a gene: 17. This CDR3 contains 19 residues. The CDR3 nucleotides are TGTGCCAGCAGTTTGTACTACCAGACTTACAGGGGCCATAACTATGGCTACACCTTC. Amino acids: CASSLYYQTYRGHNYGYTF.

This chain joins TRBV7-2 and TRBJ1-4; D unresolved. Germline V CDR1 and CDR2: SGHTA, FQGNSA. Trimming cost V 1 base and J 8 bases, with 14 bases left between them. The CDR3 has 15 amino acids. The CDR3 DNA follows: TGTGCCAGCAGCTTAGATTCGAGCGGCGGGGAAAAACTGTTTTTT. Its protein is CASSLDSSGGEKLFF. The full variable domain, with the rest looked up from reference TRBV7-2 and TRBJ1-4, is GAGVSQSPSNKVTEKGKDVELRCDPISGHTALYWYRQSLGQGLEFLIYFQGNSAPDKSGLPSDRFSAERTGGSVSTLTIQRTQQEDSAVYLCASSLDSSGGEKLFFGSGTQLSVL.

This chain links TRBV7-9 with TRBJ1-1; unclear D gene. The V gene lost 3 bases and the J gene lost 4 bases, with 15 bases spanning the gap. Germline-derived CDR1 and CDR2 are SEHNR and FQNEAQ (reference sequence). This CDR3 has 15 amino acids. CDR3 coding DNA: TGTGCCAGCAGCTTTTCCCCATCTGGGAGCACTGAAGCTTTCTTT. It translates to CASSFSPSGSTEAFF.

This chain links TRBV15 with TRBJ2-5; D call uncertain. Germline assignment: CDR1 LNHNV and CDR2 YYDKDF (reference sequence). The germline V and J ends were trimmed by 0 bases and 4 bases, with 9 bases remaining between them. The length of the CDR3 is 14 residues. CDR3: CATSREESRETQYF. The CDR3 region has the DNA TGTGCCACCAGCAGAGAGGAGAGCAGAGAGACCCAGTACTTC.

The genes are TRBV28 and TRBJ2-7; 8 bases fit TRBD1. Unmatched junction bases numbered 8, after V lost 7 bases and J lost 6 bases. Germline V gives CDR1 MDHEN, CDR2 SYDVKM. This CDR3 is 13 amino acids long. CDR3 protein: CASTRDRGGEQYF. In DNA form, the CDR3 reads TGTGCCAGCACCAGAGACAGGGGAGGCGAGCAGTACTTC. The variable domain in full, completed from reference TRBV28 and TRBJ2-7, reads DVKVTQSSRYLVKRTGEKVFLECVQDMDHENMFWYRQDPGLGLRLIYFSYDVKMKEKGDIPEGYSVSREKKERFSLILESASTNQTSMYLCASTRDRGGEQYFGPGTRLTVT.

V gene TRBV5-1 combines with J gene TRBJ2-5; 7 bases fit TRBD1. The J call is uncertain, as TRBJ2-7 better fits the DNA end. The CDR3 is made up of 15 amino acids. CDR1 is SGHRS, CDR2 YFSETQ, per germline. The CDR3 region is CASSSTGPGGYEQYF. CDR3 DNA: TGCGCCAGCAGCTCTACCGGACCAGGGGGCTACGAGCAGTACTTC.

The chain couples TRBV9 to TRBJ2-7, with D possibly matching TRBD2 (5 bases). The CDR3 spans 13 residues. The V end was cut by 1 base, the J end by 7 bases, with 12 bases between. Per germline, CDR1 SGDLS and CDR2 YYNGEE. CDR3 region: CASSVSWAGEQYF. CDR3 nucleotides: TGTGCCAGCAGCGTATCCTGGGCGGGTGAGCAGTACTTC. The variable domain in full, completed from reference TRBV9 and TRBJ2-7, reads DSGVTQTPKHLITATGQRVTLRCSPRSGDLSVYWYQQSLDQGLQFLIQYYNGEERAKGNILERFSAQQFPDLHSELNLSSLELGDSALYFCASSVSWAGEQYFGPGTRLTVT.

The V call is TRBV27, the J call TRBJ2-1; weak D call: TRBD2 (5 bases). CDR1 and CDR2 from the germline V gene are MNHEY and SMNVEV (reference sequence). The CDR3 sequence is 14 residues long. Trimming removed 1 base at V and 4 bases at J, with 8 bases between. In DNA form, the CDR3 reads TGTGCCAGCAGTTTATTCCCGGGGTACAATGAGCAGTTCTTC. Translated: CASSLFPGYNEQFF.